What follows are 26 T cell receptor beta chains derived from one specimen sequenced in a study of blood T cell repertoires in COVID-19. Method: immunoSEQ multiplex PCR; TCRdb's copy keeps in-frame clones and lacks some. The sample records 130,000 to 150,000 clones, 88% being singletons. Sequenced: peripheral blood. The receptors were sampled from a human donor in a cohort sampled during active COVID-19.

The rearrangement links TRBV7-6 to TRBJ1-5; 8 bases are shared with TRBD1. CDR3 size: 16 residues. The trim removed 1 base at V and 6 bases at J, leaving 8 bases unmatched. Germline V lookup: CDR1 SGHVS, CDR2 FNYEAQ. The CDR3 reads CASSLGIGQGSQPQHF. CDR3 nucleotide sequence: TGTGCCAGCAGCTTAGGAATAGGACAGGGCAGTCAGCCCCAGCATTTT. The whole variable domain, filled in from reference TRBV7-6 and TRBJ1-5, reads GAGVSQSPRYKVTKRGQDVALRCDPISGHVSLYWYRQALGQGPEFLTYFNYEAQQDKSGLPNDRFSAERPEGSISTLTIQRTEQRDSAMYRCASSLGIGQGSQPQHFGDGTRLSIL.

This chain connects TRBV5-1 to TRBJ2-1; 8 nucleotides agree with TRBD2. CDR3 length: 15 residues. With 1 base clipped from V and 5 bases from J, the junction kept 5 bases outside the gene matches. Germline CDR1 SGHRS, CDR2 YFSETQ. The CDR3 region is CASSLPGTRNNEQFF. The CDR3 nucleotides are TGCGCCAGCAGCTTGCCAGGGACTAGGAACAATGAGCAGTTCTTC.

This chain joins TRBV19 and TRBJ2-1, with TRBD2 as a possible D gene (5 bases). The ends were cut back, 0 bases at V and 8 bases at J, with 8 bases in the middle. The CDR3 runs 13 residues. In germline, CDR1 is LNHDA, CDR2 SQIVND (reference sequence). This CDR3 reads CASSIDDGDEQFF. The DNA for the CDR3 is TGTGCCAGTAGTATAGACGACGGGGATGAGCAGTTCTTC.

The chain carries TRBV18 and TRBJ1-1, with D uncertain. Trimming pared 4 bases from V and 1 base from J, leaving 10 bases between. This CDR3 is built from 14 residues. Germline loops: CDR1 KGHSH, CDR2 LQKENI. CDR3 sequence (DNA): TGTGCCAGCTCACTCGGCGGTGCGAACACTGAAGCTTTCTTT. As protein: CASSLGGANTEAFF.

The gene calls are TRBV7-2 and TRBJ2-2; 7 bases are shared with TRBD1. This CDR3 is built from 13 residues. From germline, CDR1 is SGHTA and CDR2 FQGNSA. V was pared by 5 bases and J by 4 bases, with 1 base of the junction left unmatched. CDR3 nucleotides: TGTGCCAGCAGCAGGACAGGCACCGGGGAGCTGTTTTTT. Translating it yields CASSRTGTGELFF.

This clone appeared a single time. The CDR3 here is CASSLYRDTEAFF. CDR3 sequence (DNA): TGTGCCAGCAGCTTATACCGGGACACTGAAGCTTTCTTT. The genes are TRBV7-2 and TRBJ1-1; D ambiguous. The CDR3 is made up of 13 amino acids. The germline CDR1 and CDR2 sequences are SGHTA and FQGNSA. V was clipped by 2 bases and J by 3 bases, with 7 bases between them. The entire variable domain, with the rest obtained from reference TRBV7-2 and TRBJ1-1, is as follows: GAGVSQSPSNKVTEKGKDVELRCDPISGHTALYWYRQSLGQGLEFLIYFQGNSAPDKSGLPSDRFSAERTGGSVSTLTIQRTQQEDSAVYLCASSLYRDTEAFFGQGTRLTVV.

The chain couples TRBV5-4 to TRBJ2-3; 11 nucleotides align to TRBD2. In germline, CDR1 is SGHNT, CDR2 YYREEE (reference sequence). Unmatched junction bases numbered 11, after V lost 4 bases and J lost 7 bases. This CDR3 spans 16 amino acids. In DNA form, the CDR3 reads TGTGCCAGCAGCCTCAAACTAGCGGGGGTTTTATATACGCAGTATTTT. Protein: CASSLKLAGVLYTQYF.

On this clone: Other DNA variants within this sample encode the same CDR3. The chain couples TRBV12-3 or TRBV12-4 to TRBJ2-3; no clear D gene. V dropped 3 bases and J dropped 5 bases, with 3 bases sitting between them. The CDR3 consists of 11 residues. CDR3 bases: TGTGCCAGCAGTTTCGGAGATACGCAGTATTTT. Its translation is CASSFGDTQYF.

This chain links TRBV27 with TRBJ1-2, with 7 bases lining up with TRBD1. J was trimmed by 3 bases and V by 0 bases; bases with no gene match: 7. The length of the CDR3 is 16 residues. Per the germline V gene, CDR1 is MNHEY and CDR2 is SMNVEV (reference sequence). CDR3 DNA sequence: TGTGCCAGCAGTTTATCGCTGCCAGGGACAGACTATGGCTACACCTTC. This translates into CASSLSLPGTDYGYTF.

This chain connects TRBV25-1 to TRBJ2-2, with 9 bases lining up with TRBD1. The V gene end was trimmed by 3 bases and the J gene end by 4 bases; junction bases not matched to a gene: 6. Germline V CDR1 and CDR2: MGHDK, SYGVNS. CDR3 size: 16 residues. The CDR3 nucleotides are TGTGCCAGCAGTGACCCGGGACAGGGAACCACCGGGGAGCTGTTTTTT. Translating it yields CASSDPGQGTTGELFF.

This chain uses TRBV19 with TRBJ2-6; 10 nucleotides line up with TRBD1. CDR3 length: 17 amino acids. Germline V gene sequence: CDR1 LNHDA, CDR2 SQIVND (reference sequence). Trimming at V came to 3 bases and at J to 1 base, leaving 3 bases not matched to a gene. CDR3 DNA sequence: TGTGCCAGTAGTATGACAGGGGGCGCGTCTGGGGCCAACGTCCTGACTTTC. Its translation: CASSMTGGASGANVLTF.

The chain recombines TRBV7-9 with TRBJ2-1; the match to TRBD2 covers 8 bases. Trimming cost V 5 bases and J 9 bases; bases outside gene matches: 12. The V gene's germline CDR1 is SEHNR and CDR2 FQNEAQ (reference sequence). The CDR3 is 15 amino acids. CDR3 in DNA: TGTGCCAGCAGCCCCCAGGGGAGTAGCGGGATTGAGCAGTTCTTC. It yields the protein CASSPQGSSGIEQFF.

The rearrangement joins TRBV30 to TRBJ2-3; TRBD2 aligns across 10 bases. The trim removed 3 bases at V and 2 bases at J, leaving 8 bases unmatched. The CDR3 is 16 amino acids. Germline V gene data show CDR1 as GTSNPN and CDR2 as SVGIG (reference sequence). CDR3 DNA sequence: TGTGCCTGGAGCCTGATGACTAGCGGGTACACAGATACGCAGTATTTT. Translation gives CAWSLMTSGYTDTQYF.

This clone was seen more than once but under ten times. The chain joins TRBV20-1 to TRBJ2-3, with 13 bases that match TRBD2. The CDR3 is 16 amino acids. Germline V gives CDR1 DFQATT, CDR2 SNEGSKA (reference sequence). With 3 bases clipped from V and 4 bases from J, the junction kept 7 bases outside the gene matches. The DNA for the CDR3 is TGCAGTGCTAGTGGACTAGCGGGAGCTACGGCAGATACGCAGTATTTT. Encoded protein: CSASGLAGATADTQYF.

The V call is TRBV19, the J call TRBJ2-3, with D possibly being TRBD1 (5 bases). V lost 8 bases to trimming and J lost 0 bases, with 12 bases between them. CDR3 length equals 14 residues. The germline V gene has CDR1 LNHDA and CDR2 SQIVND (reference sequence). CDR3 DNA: TGTGCCAGTGCGCAGGGCCTAAGCACAGATACGCAGTATTTT. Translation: CASAQGLSTDTQYF.

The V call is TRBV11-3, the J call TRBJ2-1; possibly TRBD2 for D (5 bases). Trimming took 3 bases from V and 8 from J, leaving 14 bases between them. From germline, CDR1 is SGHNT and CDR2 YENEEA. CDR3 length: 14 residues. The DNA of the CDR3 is TGTGCCAGCAGCTTCGGGGAGCATGTGGATGAGCAGTTCTTC. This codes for CASSFGEHVDEQFF.

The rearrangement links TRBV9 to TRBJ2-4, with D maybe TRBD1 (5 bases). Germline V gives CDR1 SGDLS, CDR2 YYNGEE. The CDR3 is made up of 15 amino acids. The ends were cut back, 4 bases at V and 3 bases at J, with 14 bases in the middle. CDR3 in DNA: TGTGCCAGCAGCCATGACAGTTCGTTCAAAAACATTCAGTACTTC. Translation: CASSHDSSFKNIQYF.

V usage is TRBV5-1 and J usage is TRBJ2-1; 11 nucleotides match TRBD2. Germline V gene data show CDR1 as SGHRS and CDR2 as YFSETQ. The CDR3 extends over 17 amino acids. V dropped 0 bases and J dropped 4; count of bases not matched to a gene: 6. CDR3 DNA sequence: TGCGCCAGCAGCTTGGGCTTGACTAGCGGGGTGTACAATGAGCAGTTCTTC. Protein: CASSLGLTSGVYNEQFF.

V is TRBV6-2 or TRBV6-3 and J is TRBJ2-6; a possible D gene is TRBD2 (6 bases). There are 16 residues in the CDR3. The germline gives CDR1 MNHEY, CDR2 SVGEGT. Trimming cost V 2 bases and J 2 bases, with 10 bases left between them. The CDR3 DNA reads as TGTGCCAGCAGTTACCCATGGGGGGCTGGGGCCAACGTCCTGACTTTC. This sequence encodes CASSYPWGAGANVLTF.

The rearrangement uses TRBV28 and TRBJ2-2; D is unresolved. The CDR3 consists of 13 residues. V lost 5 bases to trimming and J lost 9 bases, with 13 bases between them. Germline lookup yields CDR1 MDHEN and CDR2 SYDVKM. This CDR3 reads CASSAPADRELFF. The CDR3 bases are TGTGCCAGCAGTGCTCCGGCCGACAGGGAGCTGTTTTTT.

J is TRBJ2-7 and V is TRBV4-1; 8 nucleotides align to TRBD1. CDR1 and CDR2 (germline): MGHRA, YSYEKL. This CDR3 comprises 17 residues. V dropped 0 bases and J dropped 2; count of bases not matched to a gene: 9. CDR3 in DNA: TGCGCCAGCAGCCAAGAACGCGAATCAGGGGGCGCCTACGAGCAGTACTTC. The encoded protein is CASSQERESGGAYEQYF.

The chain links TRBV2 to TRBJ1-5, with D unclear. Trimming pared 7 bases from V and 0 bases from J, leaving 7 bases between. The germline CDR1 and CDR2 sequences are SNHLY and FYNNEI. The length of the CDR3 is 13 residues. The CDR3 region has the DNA TGTGCCAGCAACGGAGATAGCAATCAGCCCCAGCATTTT. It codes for CASNGDSNQPQHF.

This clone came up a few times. CDR3 DNA sequence: TGTGCCAGCAGCTTACGGTCGAATCAGCCCCAGCATTTT. Translating it yields CASSLRSNQPQHF. This chain uses TRBV7-2 with TRBJ1-5; D remains ambiguous. The CDR3 is 13 residues long. V lost 2 bases and J lost 4, with 6 bases in between. Germline values: CDR1 SGHTA, CDR2 FQGNSA.

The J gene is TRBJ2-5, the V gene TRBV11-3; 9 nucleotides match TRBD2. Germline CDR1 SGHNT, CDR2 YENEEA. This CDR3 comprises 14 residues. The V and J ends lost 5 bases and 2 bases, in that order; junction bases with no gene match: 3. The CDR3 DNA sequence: TGTGCCAGCAGCGTTAGCGGGAGACAAGAGACCCAGTACTTC. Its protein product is CASSVSGRQETQYF. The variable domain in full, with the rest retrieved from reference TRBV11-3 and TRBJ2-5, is EAGVVQSPRYKIIEKKQPVAFWCNPISGHNTLYWYLQNLGQGPELLIRYENEEAVDDSQLPKDRFSAERLKGVDSTLKIQPAELGDSAVYLCASSVSGRQETQYFGPGTRLLVL.

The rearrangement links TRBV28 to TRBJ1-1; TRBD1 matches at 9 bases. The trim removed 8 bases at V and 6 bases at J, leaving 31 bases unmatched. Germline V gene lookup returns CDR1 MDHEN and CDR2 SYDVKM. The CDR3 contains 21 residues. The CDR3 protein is CASRAGQGQSRPISGGPEAFF. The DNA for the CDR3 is TGTGCCAGCCGTGCAGGACAGGGGCAATCACGGCCGATCAGTGGGGGTCCTGAAGCTTTCTTT.

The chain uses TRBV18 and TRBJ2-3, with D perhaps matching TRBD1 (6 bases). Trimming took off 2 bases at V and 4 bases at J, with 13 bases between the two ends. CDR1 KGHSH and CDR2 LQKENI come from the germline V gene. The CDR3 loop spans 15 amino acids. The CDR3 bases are TGTGCCAGCTCACCAGTCGCAGGGGCGGCAGATACGCAGTATTTT. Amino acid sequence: CASSPVAGAADTQYF.